Below are 17 T cell receptor beta chains sequenced from a single sample in a study of blood T cell repertoires in COVID-19 (dated by TCRdb to between 2020 and 2021). Library generation was performed with the immunoSEQ multiplex PCR assay. Here the immuneACCESS table is served through TCRdb, limited to in-frame sequences with V and J called. Missing clones are a known gap in these copies; in checked studies unresolved V genes cover under half, and the rest lacks a known reason. For this sample there are around 120,000 clones; 70% to 85% appear just once. Together, the top ten hold under 25% of the sample. The sequenced material came from peripheral blood. Receptor source: a man in his 70s with active or convalescent COVID-19.

This clone was detected only once. This chain links TRBV2 with TRBJ1-1; D gene unclear. This CDR3 is 12 amino acids long. Germline assignment: CDR1 SNHLY and CDR2 FYNNEI. The V end lost 6 bases, the J end lost 4 bases, and 9 bases lay between the germline ends. CDR3 nucleotides: TGTGCCAGCAGCGCAACAGCCACTGAAGCTTTCTTT. Translation gives CASSATATEAFF.

The chain couples TRBV3-1 (or the pseudogene TRBV3-2) to TRBJ2-7; weak D call: TRBD2 (6 bases). This CDR3 region has 15 residues. The V gene's germline CDR1 is LGHDT and CDR2 YNNKEL (reference sequence). Trimming removed 5 bases from V and 4 bases from J, with 18 bases in between. CDR3 region: CASSKSPGDGYEQYF. The CDR3 region has the DNA TGTGCCAGCAGCAAAAGCCCGGGAGATGGGTACGAGCAGTACTTC.

This clone was recorded once. The CDR3: CATSPGGLAKNIQYF. In nucleotides, the CDR3 is TGTGCCACCAGCCCGGGGGGGCTAGCCAAAAACATTCAGTACTTC. The chain uses TRBV24-1 and TRBJ2-4, with 8 bases identical to TRBD2. V lost 7 bases and J lost 0; bases outside the gene matches: 4. Germline-derived CDR1 and CDR2 are KGHDR and SFDVKD. This CDR3 has 15 amino acids.

This chain links TRBV6-5 with TRBJ1-6, with TRBD1 matching 9 bases. The CDR3 length is 15 residues. Germline CDR1 MNHEY, CDR2 SVGAGI. Germline trimming cut 7 bases from V and 8 bases from J; bases unmatched to any gene: 9. CDR3 coding DNA: TGTGCCAGCACTAGGACAGGGGATCGTCATTCACCCCTCCACTTT. Its protein is CASTRTGDRHSPLHF.

This sequence joins TRBV30 and TRBJ2-1, with D possibly matching TRBD2 (6 bases). The CDR3 consists of 15 residues. Trimming took off 0 bases at V and 5 bases at J, with 14 bases between the two ends. Germline V gene lookup returns CDR1 GTSNPN and CDR2 SVGIG (reference sequence). The CDR3 loop is CAWSVIGGLDNEQFF. The CDR3 nucleotides read TGTGCCTGGAGTGTAATCGGGGGTTTGGACAATGAGCAGTTCTTC.

The chain has TRBV15 and TRBJ2-2, with D possibly being TRBD1 (5 bases). In germline, CDR1 is LNHNV, CDR2 YYDKDF (reference sequence). Trimming removed 0 bases from V and 3 bases from J, with 11 bases in between. The CDR3 consists of 16 residues. Here the CDR3 DNA reads TGTGCCACCAGCAGAGATCACAACAGGTACACCGGGGAGCTGTTTTTT. It codes for CATSRDHNRYTGELFF.

The gene calls are TRBV7-9 and TRBJ1-1; the D is unclear. Trimming removed 5 bases from V and 7 bases from J, with 17 bases in between. Per the germline V gene, CDR1 is SEHNR and CDR2 is FQNEAQ (reference sequence). This CDR3 comprises 14 residues. The DNA for the CDR3 is TGTGCCAGCAGCATAACCCCCGGGGAAGTTGAAGCTTTCTTT. Its protein product is CASSITPGEVEAFF.

The V gene is TRBV28, the J gene TRBJ1-4, with 7 nucleotides matching TRBD1. The CDR3 has 12 amino acids. Looked up from germline, CDR1 is MDHEN and CDR2 is SYDVKM. The V segment lost 9 bases and the J segment 10 bases; nucleotides outside the gene matches: 8. This CDR3 is CASKTGSGKLFF. The CDR3 DNA reads as TGTGCCAGTAAGACAGGGTCCGGAAAACTGTTTTTT. The whole variable domain, filled in from reference TRBV28 and TRBJ1-4, reads DVKVTQSSRYLVKRTGEKVFLECVQDMDHENMFWYRQDPGLGLRLIYFSYDVKMKEKGDIPEGYSVSREKKERFSLILESASTNQTSMYLCASKTGSGKLFFGSGTQLSVL.

J is TRBJ1-1 and V is TRBV7-9; 7 bases agree with TRBD1. V trimming: 5 bases; J trimming: 1 base; junction bases outside the gene matches: 1. This CDR3 region has 13 residues. Germline V gene sequence: CDR1 SEHNR, CDR2 FQNEAQ (reference sequence). CDR3 loop: CASSQGGNTEAFF. In DNA form, the CDR3 reads TGTGCCAGCAGCCAGGGGGGGAACACTGAAGCTTTCTTT.

The chain couples TRBV5-4 to TRBJ2-7; 10 nucleotides match TRBD2. V was clipped by 4 bases and J by 0 bases; unmatched bases: 7. This CDR3 has 16 amino acids. Germline CDR1 reads SGHNT; CDR2 reads YYREEE (reference sequence). The CDR3 reads CASSQTSGISSYEQYF. DNA of the CDR3: TGTGCCAGCAGCCAAACTAGCGGGATAAGCTCCTACGAGCAGTACTTC.

V and J are TRBV24-1 and TRBJ1-1, with D hard to call. The CDR3 covers 12 residues. V shed 9 bases and J shed 2 bases, with 9 bases lying between them. In germline, CDR1 is KGHDR, CDR2 SFDVKD. CDR3 DNA sequence: TGTGCCACCCCTAGAGGCAACACTGAAGCTTTCTTT. This gives the protein CATPRGNTEAFF.

The rearrangement links TRBV5-4 to TRBJ2-7; 8 nucleotides match TRBD1. Trimming removed 1 base from V and 3 bases from J; junction bases left unmatched: 6. From germline, CDR1 is SGHNT and CDR2 YYREEE (reference sequence). The CDR3 covers 15 residues. The CDR3 spells CASSLSPGGNYEQYF. CDR3 in DNA: TGTGCCAGCAGCTTGAGCCCAGGGGGCAACTACGAGCAGTACTTC. Looking up the rest from reference TRBV5-4 and TRBJ2-7 gives the full variable domain: ETGVTQSPTHLIKTRGQQVTLRCSSQSGHNTVSWYQQALGQGPQFIFQYYREEENGRGNFPPRFSGLQFPNYSSELNVNALELDDSALYLCASSLSPGGNYEQYFGPGTRLTVT.

V usage is TRBV3-1 (or the pseudogene TRBV3-2) and J usage is TRBJ2-6; no reliable D call. The CDR3 has 16 amino acids. The germline V and J ends were trimmed by 1 base and 0 bases, with 7 bases remaining between them. Germline lookup yields CDR1 LGHDT and CDR2 YNNKEL (reference sequence). For the CDR3, the DNA is TGTGCCAGCAGCCAAGGCTTCAGCTCTGGGGCCAACGTCCTGACTTTC. It specifies CASSQGFSSGANVLTF.

This clone was detected once. The chain links TRBV5-4 to TRBJ2-1; a weak D match, TRBD1 (6 bases). Germline V gene data show CDR1 as SGHNT and CDR2 as YYREEE (reference sequence). V was clipped by 3 bases and J by 5 bases, with 15 bases between them. The CDR3 totals 15 residues. Here the CDR3 reads CASSWVGQADNEQFF. The CDR3 DNA reads as TGTGCCAGCAGCTGGGTGGGACAAGCGGACAATGAGCAGTTCTTC.

The gene calls are TRBV29-1 and TRBJ2-2; 7 nucleotides align to TRBD1. The V segment lost 7 bases and the J segment 2 bases; nucleotides outside the gene matches: 4. The germline V gene encodes CDR1 SQVTM and CDR2 ANQGSEA. The CDR3 totals 13 residues. In DNA, the CDR3 is TGCAGCGCAGCAGGGGGAAACACCGGGGAGCTGTTTTTT. Translated: CSAAGGNTGELFF.

This clone was counted once. The chain couples TRBV5-1 to TRBJ2-3, with 10 nucleotides matching TRBD2. Germline V CDR1 and CDR2: SGHRS, YFSETQ. V dropped 7 bases and J dropped 2; count of bases not matched to a gene: 10. CDR3 length: 16 amino acids. The CDR3 DNA follows: TGCGCCAGCGTTGAGCGGACTAGCGGTTACACAGATACGCAGTATTTT. It codes for CASVERTSGYTDTQYF.

The J gene is TRBJ2-1, the V gene TRBV29-1; TRBD1 agrees at 7 bases. Unmatched junction bases numbered 9, after V lost 3 bases and J lost 4 bases. Germline V gene lookup returns CDR1 SQVTM and CDR2 ANQGSEA. This CDR3 is built from 15 residues. CDR3 DNA sequence: TGCAGCGTTGATAGGACAGGTTCAACTTACAATGAGCAGTTCTTC. This sequence encodes CSVDRTGSTYNEQFF.